This section outlines one T cell receptor beta chain sequence together with its context. Its antigen remains unknown. The sample comes from a study of lymphopenia after photon versus proton radiotherapy. Sequencing used immunoSEQ multiplex PCR; TCRdb keeps in-frame clones, though not all of them. The profile shows fewer than 40,000 clones, nearly 95% of them singletons. Germline assignment: CDR1 ENHRY and CDR2 SYGVKD. Trimming cost V 10 bases and J 5 bases, with 23 bases left between them. The CDR3 is 15 residues long. General study results and limits: Relative stability marked proton patients; photon patients lost diversity and naive cells. After the lymphocyte nadir, photon-treated repertoires showed oligoclonal expansion, especially of CD8+ Temra cells. A bigger post-nadir fall in TCR diversity correlated inversely with survival time in deceased patients. Better survival with proton therapy was suggested as possible, not demonstrated.

Sequenced here: peripheral blood, sampled from a patient treated with photon-based radiotherapy. The chain combines TRBV10-3 with TRBJ2-5; D tentatively fits TRBD1 or TRBD2 (5 bases each). The receptor's source is a woman aged 50 to 60 with cholangiocarcinoma. The CDR3, as DNA: TGTGCCAGTGCAACTTCCGGGACCGCGTCGGAGACCCAGTACTTC. It yields the protein CASATSGTASETQYF.